One sample yielded the 24 T cell receptor beta chains listed below, sequenced in a study of CD4 T cells in relation to SARS-CoV-2 and coronaviruses. These receptors' targets are unknown. Assay used: immunoSEQ multiplex PCR; TCRdb lists only in-frame clones, some missing. The table includes about 22,000 clones, less than 70% detected once. The unexposed donors gave CD4+ T cells in about 2010-2019, prior to COVID-19. The cells were cultured for under 13 days before CD4+ T cells were isolated. The sequencing sample was made of CD4+ T cells from PBMCs, cultured in vitro. The receptors shown here come from a human donor in good health.

This chain connects TRBV7-3 to TRBJ2-1, with D maybe TRBD1 (7 bases). CDR3 size: 15 residues. Germline V gene data show CDR1 as SGHTA and CDR2 as FQGTGA. Trimming removed 2 bases from V and 1 base from J, with 9 bases in between. DNA for the CDR3: TGTGCCAGCAGCTTAGCGGGACAGTCCTACAATGAGCAGTTCTTC. It codes for CASSLAGQSYNEQFF.

The J gene is TRBJ2-5, the V gene TRBV4-1; 7 positions match TRBD1. V dropped 0 bases and J dropped 5; count of bases not matched to a gene: 9. The CDR3 contains 16 residues. In germline, CDR1 is MGHRA, CDR2 YSYEKL. CDR3 loop: CASSQENRGPRETQYF. As DNA, the CDR3 is TGCGCCAGCAGCCAAGAGAACAGGGGTCCGAGGGAGACCCAGTACTTC.

The V gene is TRBV16, the J gene TRBJ1-1; D is undetermined. Germline CDR1 and CDR2: KGHSY and FQNENV. CDR3 length: 15 residues. V was shortened by 0 bases and J by 5 bases, with 13 bases between the two germline ends. The CDR3 protein is CASSQSRTVGTEAFF. In DNA form, the CDR3 reads TGTGCCAGCAGCCAATCGAGGACCGTGGGGACTGAAGCTTTCTTT.

The rearrangement joins TRBV30 to TRBJ1-3, with D possibly being TRBD1 (6 bases). V lost 7 bases and J lost 3, with 13 bases in between. The CDR3 has 13 residues. The germline V gene encodes CDR1 GTSNPN and CDR2 SVGIG (reference sequence). CDR3: CASSGTLGNTIYF. CDR3 DNA: TGTGCCTCCTCTGGGACACTTGGAAACACCATATATTTT.

The chain couples TRBV29-1 to TRBJ1-1, with TRBD1 matching 8 bases. CDR3 length: 13 residues. The germline gives CDR1 SQVTM, CDR2 ANQGSEA. After removal of 7 bases from V and 2 bases from J, the junction contained 6 bases not matched to a gene. This CDR3 is CSAATGDNTEAFF. CDR3 coding DNA: TGCAGCGCGGCGACAGGGGATAACACTGAAGCTTTCTTT.

The CDR3 nucleotides are TGTGCCAGCAGCCTCCTTTACCTGAGCTCCTACAATGAGCAGTTCTTC. Its translation: CASSLLYLSSYNEQFF. The chain carries TRBV7-9 and TRBJ2-1, with D unclear. Germline values: CDR1 SEHNR, CDR2 FQNEAQ (reference sequence). The germline V and J ends were trimmed by 5 bases and 0 bases, with 14 bases remaining between them. The CDR3 length is 16 residues.

This clone was detected only a few times. The chain has TRBV5-1 and TRBJ2-6; D uncertain. This CDR3 spans 16 amino acids. Germline-derived CDR1 and CDR2 are SGHRS and YFSETQ. Trimming took 6 bases from V and 0 from J, leaving 13 bases between them. CDR3 residues: CASTHTTVSGANVLTF. As DNA, the CDR3 is TGCGCCAGCACCCATACTACAGTCTCTGGGGCCAACGTCCTGACTTTC.

The CDR3, as DNA: TGTGCCAGCAGCCAAGGACATGCTATGAACACTGAAGCTTTCTTT. This encodes CASSQGHAMNTEAFF. The rearrangement links TRBV3-1 (or the pseudogene TRBV3-2) to TRBJ1-1, with no clear D. Per the germline V gene, CDR1 is LGHDT and CDR2 is YNNKEL (reference sequence). V lost 1 base, J lost 0 bases, and 9 bases lay in between. The CDR3 consists of 15 residues.

This chain connects TRBV5-6 to TRBJ1-2, with D tentatively TRBD1 (5 bases). Germline CDR1 and CDR2: SGHDT and YYEEEE. Trimming took off 0 bases at V and 7 bases at J, with 13 bases between the two ends. This CDR3 spans 14 amino acids. The CDR3 DNA follows: TGTGCCAGCAGCTTGGTTGGAGGCGGGGGTGGCTACACCTTC. Protein product: CASSLVGGGGGYTF.

The gene calls are TRBV2 and TRBJ1-1, with 8 positions matching TRBD1. V lost 3 bases to trimming and J lost 11 bases; unmatched junction nucleotides: 14. Germline V gives CDR1 SNHLY, CDR2 FYNNEI. CDR3 length: 15 residues. The chain's CDR3 is CASSETGQGLTLAFF. CDR3 nucleotides: TGTGCCAGCAGTGAGACCGGACAGGGACTTACTCTCGCTTTCTTT.

The V and J genes are TRBV5-4 and TRBJ2-7; TRBD1 might be the D (6 bases). V dropped 0 bases and J dropped 5 bases, with 12 bases sitting between them. Germline-derived CDR1 and CDR2 are SGHNT and YYREEE (reference sequence). The CDR3 has 14 residues. This CDR3 reads CASSLDGRGHEQYF. CDR3 sequence (DNA): TGTGCCAGCAGCTTGGACGGCAGGGGCCACGAGCAGTACTTC.

The gene calls are TRBV12-5 and TRBJ1-4; D might be TRBD1 (6 bases). Trimming took 5 bases from V and 4 from J, leaving 14 bases between them. The V gene's germline CDR1 is LGHNT and CDR2 FRNRAP. The CDR3 has 15 amino acids. CDR3 sequence: CASGPTRGYNEKLFF. The CDR3 nucleotides read TGTGCTAGTGGTCCTACCAGGGGATATAATGAAAAACTGTTTTTT.

The chain has TRBV7-2 and TRBJ2-2; TRBD2 aligns across 11 bases. This CDR3 is built from 15 residues. V dropped 7 bases and J dropped 6; count of bases not matched to a gene: 7. Looked up from germline, CDR1 is SGHTA and CDR2 is FQGNSA. The CDR3 nucleotides are TGTGCCAGCAACGTGGCTAGCGGGAGGCCCGGGGAGCTGTTTTTT. Translating gives CASNVASGRPGELFF.

The chain carries TRBV19 and TRBJ1-5; TRBD1 aligns across 9 bases. The CDR3 spans 15 residues. The V and J ends lost 5 bases and 4 bases, in that order; junction bases with no gene match: 6. The germline V gene encodes CDR1 LNHDA and CDR2 SQIVND (reference sequence). CDR3 DNA: TGTGCCAGTAGTGGCACAGGGGGCAGGAATCAGCCCCAGCATTTT. This translates into CASSGTGGRNQPQHF.

The chain combines TRBV5-1 with TRBJ2-1, with 12 positions matching TRBD1. V shed 5 bases, J shed 3 bases, and the junction held 9 bases outside the gene matches. There are 17 residues in the CDR3. Germline loops: CDR1 SGHRS, CDR2 YFSETQ. CDR3 residues: CASRRDRGRDLYNEQFF. DNA for the CDR3: TGCGCCAGCAGAAGGGACAGGGGGCGGGACCTCTACAATGAGCAGTTCTTC.

CDR3 sequence reads: CASSFAGTGKVYLYF. The CDR3, as DNA: TGTGCCAGCAGTTTCGCCGGGACAGGGAAAGTTTATCTTTACTTC. The chain is built from TRBV6-5 and TRBJ2-7; 9 nucleotides match TRBD1. Unmatched junction bases numbered 17, after V lost 4 bases and J lost 13 bases. The CDR3 totals 15 residues. The germline V gene has CDR1 MNHEY and CDR2 SVGAGI.

This rearrangement joins TRBV6-5 to TRBJ1-3, with D unresolved. CDR3 size: 14 residues. Between the trimmed V and J ends, which lost 2 bases and 9 bases, there was a span of 14 bases. Germline CDR1 MNHEY, CDR2 SVGAGI. The CDR3 DNA reads TGTGCCAGCAGTTACGGGGATAGGGATGGCACCATATATTTT. It encodes CASSYGDRDGTIYF.

This chain joins TRBV6-4 and TRBJ2-3, with 7 bases aligning to TRBD2. The V and J ends lost 2 bases and 3 bases, in that order; junction bases with no gene match: 5. CDR1 and CDR2 from the germline V gene are MRHNA and SNTAGT. The CDR3 extends over 15 amino acids. In nucleotides, the CDR3 is TGTGCCAGCAGTGACCCCGGACTAGGTACAGATACGCAGTATTTT. Amino acid sequence: CASSDPGLGTDTQYF.

This clone was observed once. The V call is TRBV7-2, the J call TRBJ2-3; possible D gene TRBD2, 5 bases. Germline V gives CDR1 SGHTA, CDR2 FQGNSA. The CDR3 length is 17 residues. V lost 5 bases to trimming and J lost 0 bases, with 18 bases between them. The CDR3 DNA is TGTGCCAGCAGCCCCCTTTGGGGAGTGAGTAGCACAGATACGCAGTATTTT. Translating it yields CASSPLWGVSSTDTQYF. The whole variable domain, remainder taken from reference TRBV7-2 and TRBJ2-3, is GAGVSQSPSNKVTEKGKDVELRCDPISGHTALYWYRQSLGQGLEFLIYFQGNSAPDKSGLPSDRFSAERTGGSVSTLTIQRTQQEDSAVYLCASSPLWGVSSTDTQYFGPGTRLTVL.

V gene TRBV10-3 combines with J gene TRBJ1-3; 10 nucleotides line up with TRBD1. The V and J ends lost 6 bases and 4 bases, in that order; junction bases with no gene match: 9. Germline CDR1 reads ENHRY; CDR2 reads SYGVKD. The CDR3 runs to 16 residues. In nucleotides, the CDR3 is TGTGCCATCAGCCGCCGACAGGGGGCGTCGGGAAACACCATATATTTT. The encoded protein is CAISRRQGASGNTIYF.

The chain couples TRBV9 to TRBJ2-7; D unclear. The CDR3 runs 15 residues. Per germline, CDR1 SGDLS and CDR2 YYNGEE. V was clipped by 0 bases and J by 3 bases, with 13 bases between them. Here the CDR3 reads CASSVGHIKDYEQYF. In nucleotides, the CDR3 is TGTGCCAGCAGCGTAGGCCATATAAAGGACTACGAGCAGTACTTC. Supplemented by reference TRBV9 and TRBJ2-7, the full variable domain reads DSGVTQTPKHLITATGQRVTLRCSPRSGDLSVYWYQQSLDQGLQFLIQYYNGEERAKGNILERFSAQQFPDLHSELNLSSLELGDSALYFCASSVGHIKDYEQYFGPGTRLTVT.

This clone was seen once. The chain has TRBV7-2 and TRBJ2-2; a possible D gene is TRBD2 (6 bases). The CDR3 length is 15 residues. Trimming removed 6 bases at V and 4 bases at J, with 15 bases between. Germline V gene data show CDR1 as SGHTA and CDR2 as FQGNSA. CDR3 bases: TGTGCCAGCAGGCAATCCGGCGGGGTCACCGGGGAGCTGTTTTTT. Translation gives CASRQSGGVTGELFF.

The rearrangement joins TRBV18 to TRBJ2-7; tentative D call: TRBD2 (6 bases). The CDR3 length is 15 residues. From germline, CDR1 is KGHSH and CDR2 LQKENI. The V gene lost 2 bases and the J gene lost 7 bases, with 18 bases spanning the gap. CDR3 DNA sequence: TGTGCCAGCTCACCAGGGGCTAGCGAATCGGGAGAGCAGTACTTC. Translating gives CASSPGASESGEQYF.

This clone was seen only a few times. The chain links TRBV5-1 to TRBJ2-7; either TRBD1 or TRBD2 may fit D (5 bases each). Trimming shortened V by 4 bases and J by 6 bases, and 14 bases separated the two germline ends. The germline V gene has CDR1 SGHRS and CDR2 YFSETQ. The CDR3 totals 13 residues. The CDR3 here is CASSPVVRGEQYF. Here the CDR3 DNA reads TGCGCCAGCAGCCCCGTTGTGAGGGGCGAGCAGTACTTC.